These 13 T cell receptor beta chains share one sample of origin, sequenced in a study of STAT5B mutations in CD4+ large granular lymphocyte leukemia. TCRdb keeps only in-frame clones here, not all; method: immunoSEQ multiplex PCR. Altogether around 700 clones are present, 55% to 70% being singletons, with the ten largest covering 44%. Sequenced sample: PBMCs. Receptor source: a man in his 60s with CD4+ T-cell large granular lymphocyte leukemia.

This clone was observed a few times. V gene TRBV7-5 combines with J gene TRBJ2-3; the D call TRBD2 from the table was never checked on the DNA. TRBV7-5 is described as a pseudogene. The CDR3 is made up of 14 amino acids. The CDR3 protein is CASSSSTSTDTQYF. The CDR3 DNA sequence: TGTGCCAGCAGCTCCTCGACTAGCACAGATACGCAGTATTTT.

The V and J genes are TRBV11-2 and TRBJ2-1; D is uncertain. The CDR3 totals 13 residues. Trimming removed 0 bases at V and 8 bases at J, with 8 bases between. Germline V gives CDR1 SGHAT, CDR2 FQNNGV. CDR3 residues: CASSLDFGDEQFF. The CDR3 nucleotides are TGTGCCAGCAGCTTAGATTTTGGGGATGAGCAGTTCTTC.

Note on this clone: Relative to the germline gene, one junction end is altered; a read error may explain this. CDR3 in amino acids: CASSGGYTDTQYF. The CDR3 bases are TGTGCTAGCAGCGGAGGTTACACAGATACGCAGTATTTT. The chain uses TRBV7-7 and TRBJ2-3; D possibly corresponds to TRBD2 (5 bases). CDR1 is SSHAT, CDR2 FNYEAQ, per germline (reference sequence). The CDR3 is 13 residues long.

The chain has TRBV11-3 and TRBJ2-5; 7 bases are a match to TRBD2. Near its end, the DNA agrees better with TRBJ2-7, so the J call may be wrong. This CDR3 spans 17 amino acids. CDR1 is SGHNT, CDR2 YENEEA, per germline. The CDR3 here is CASSLDYQGGSRHEQYF. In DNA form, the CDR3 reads TGTGCCAGCAGCTTAGATTACCAGGGCGGGAGTAGGCACGAGCAGTACTTC.

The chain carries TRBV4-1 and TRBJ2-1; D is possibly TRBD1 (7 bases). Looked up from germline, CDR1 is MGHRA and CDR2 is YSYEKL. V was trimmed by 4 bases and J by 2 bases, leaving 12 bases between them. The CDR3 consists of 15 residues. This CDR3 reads CASSPAGTAYNEQFF. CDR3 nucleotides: TGCGCCAGCAGCCCCGCGGGGACAGCCTACAATGAGCAGTTCTTC.

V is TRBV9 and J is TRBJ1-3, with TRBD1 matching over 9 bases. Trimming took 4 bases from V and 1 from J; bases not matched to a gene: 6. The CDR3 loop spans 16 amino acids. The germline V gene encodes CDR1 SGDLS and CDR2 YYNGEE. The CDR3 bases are TGTGCCAGCAGCATCGGGACAGGGAGGTCTGGAAACACCATATATTTT. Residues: CASSIGTGRSGNTIYF.

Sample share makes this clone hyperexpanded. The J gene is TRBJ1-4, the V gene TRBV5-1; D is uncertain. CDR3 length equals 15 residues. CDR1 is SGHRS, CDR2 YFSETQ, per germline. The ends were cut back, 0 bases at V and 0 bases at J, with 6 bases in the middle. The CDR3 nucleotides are TGCGCCAGCAGCTTGGCAACAGCAACTAATGAAAAACTGTTTTTT. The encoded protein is CASSLATATNEKLFF.

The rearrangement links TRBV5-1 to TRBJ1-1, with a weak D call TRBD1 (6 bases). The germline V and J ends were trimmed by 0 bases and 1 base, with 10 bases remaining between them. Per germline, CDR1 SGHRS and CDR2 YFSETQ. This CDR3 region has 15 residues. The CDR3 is CASSLEGQQNTEAFF. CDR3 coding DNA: TGCGCCAGCAGCTTGGAGGGACAACAGAACACTGAAGCTTTCTTT.

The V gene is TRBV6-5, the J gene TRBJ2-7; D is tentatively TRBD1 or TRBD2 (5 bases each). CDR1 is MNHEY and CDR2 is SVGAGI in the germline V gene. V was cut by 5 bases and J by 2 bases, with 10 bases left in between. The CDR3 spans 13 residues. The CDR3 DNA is TGTGCCAGCAGTCTCGGGACGCCCTACGAGCAGTACTTC. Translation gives CASSLGTPYEQYF.

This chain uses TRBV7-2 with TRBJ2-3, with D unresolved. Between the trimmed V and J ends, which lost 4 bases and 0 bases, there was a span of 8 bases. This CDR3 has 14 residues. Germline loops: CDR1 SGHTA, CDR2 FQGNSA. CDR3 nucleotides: TGTGCCAGCAGCTCCTCGACTAGCACAGATACGCAGTATTTT. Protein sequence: CASSSSTSTDTQYF.

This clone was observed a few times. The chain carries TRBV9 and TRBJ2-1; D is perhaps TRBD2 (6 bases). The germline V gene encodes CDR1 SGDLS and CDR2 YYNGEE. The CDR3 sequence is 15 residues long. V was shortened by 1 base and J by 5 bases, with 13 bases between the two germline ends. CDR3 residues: CASSVSGGPNNEQFF. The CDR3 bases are TGTGCCAGCAGCGTAAGCGGAGGGCCCAACAATGAGCAGTTCTTC.

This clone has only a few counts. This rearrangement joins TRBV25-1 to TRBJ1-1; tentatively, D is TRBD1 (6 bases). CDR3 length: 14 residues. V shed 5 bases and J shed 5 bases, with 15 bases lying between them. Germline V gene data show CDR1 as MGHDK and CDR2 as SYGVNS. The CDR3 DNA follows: TGTGCCAGCAGTACCGGGGGCGCCTGGACTGAAGCTTTCTTT. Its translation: CASSTGGAWTEAFF.

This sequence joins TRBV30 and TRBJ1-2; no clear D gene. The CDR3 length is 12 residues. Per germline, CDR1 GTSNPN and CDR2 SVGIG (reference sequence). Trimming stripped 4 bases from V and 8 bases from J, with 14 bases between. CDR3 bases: TGTGCCTGGATGCCCCGGGCGAGGGGCTACACCTTC. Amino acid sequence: CAWMPRARGYTF.